This passage covers 9 T cell receptor beta chains from one sample sequenced in a study of cytomegalovirus exposure and HLA in healthy donors. The PCR was carried out with 60 Vbeta primers and 13 Jbeta primers. Profiling relied on immunoSEQ multiplex PCR, and the TCRdb table lists in-frame clones only, not all of them. Of almost 200,000 clones listed, about four fifths are singletons. Sequences were obtained from PBMCs. The receptors here all came from a male donor in good health and CMV-seropositive.

The gene calls are TRBV10-3 and TRBJ2-1, with no clear D. The germline V gene has CDR1 ENHRY and CDR2 SYGVKD. Trimming shortened V by 9 bases and J by 7 bases, and 10 bases separated the two germline ends. The CDR3 consists of 11 residues. CDR3 residues: CAILYSNEQFF. The CDR3 coding sequence is TGTGCCATTCTCTACTCGAATGAGCAGTTCTTC.

This clone was counted only a few times. This rearrangement joins TRBV19 to TRBJ2-7, with TRBD2 identical over 7 bases. The CDR3 length is 13 residues. Losses at the gene ends were 7 bases for V and 0 bases for J; bases not matched to a gene: 3. Germline V gene data show CDR1 as LNHDA and CDR2 as SQIVND (reference sequence). Here the CDR3 reads CASTGGSSYEQYF. The CDR3 DNA is TGTGCCAGTACCGGGGGGAGCTCCTACGAGCAGTACTTC. The whole variable domain, remainder taken from reference TRBV19 and TRBJ2-7, is DGGITQSPKYLFRKEGQNVTLSCEQNLNHDAMYWYRQDPGQGLRLIYYSQIVNDFQKGDIAEGYSVSREKKESFPLTVTSAQKNPTAFYLCASTGGSSYEQYFGPGTRLTVT.

The rearrangement links TRBV30 to TRBJ1-5; a possible D gene is TRBD1 (5 bases). CDR1 and CDR2 (germline): GTSNPN, SVGIG (reference sequence). Trimming stripped 1 base from V and 5 bases from J, with 15 bases between. The CDR3 is 15 amino acids. The CDR3: CAWSAPGRGYQPQHF. The CDR3 DNA follows: TGTGCCTGGAGTGCTCCCGGGAGGGGATATCAGCCCCAGCATTTT.

V usage is TRBV10-3 and J usage is TRBJ1-2; D is possibly TRBD1 (5 bases). Between the trimmed V and J ends, which lost 6 bases and 4 bases, there was a span of 12 bases. Germline CDR1 is ENHRY and CDR2 is SYGVKD. This CDR3 has 13 amino acids. This CDR3 reads CAISEERGYGYTF. The CDR3, as DNA: TGTGCCATCAGCGAAGAAAGGGGCTATGGCTACACCTTC.

The chain couples TRBV6-5 to TRBJ2-7; the D gene is possibly TRBD2 (6 bases). Looked up from germline, CDR1 is MNHEY and CDR2 is SVGAGI. The CDR3 loop spans 15 amino acids. V lost 0 bases to trimming and J lost 2 bases, with 11 bases between them. The CDR3, as DNA: TGTGCCAGCAGTTACTCGAGGAGGGGCACCTACGAGCAGTACTTC. It translates to CASSYSRRGTYEQYF.

The genes are TRBV27 and TRBJ1-5, with 7 bases fitting TRBD1. The V and J ends lost 6 bases and 7 bases, in that order; junction bases with no gene match: 6. Germline V lookup: CDR1 MNHEY, CDR2 SMNVEV (reference sequence). The CDR3 extends over 13 amino acids. This CDR3 reads CASRGAGGQPQHF. The CDR3 region has the DNA TGTGCCAGCAGGGGTGCAGGGGGGCAGCCCCAGCATTTT.

This rearrangement joins TRBV2 to TRBJ2-7, with D maybe TRBD2 (5 bases). The germline V gene encodes CDR1 SNHLY and CDR2 FYNNEI. Between the trimmed V and J ends, which lost 7 bases and 2 bases, there was a span of 15 bases. The CDR3 has 14 residues. The CDR3 here is CASNPGVSTYEQYF. As DNA, the CDR3 is TGTGCCAGCAACCCCGGGGTCTCCACCTACGAGCAGTACTTC.

The rearrangement links TRBV5-1 to TRBJ2-5; D gene ambiguous. Germline V gives CDR1 SGHRS, CDR2 YFSETQ. This CDR3 is 14 amino acids long. V was trimmed by 0 bases and J by 2 bases, leaving 8 bases between them. The CDR3 region has the DNA TGCGCCAGCAGCTTGGGTCGGAGTCAAGAGACCCAGTACTTC. It is translated as CASSLGRSQETQYF.

In its sample, this clone was seen once. The chain employs TRBV27 and TRBJ2-7; D perhaps matches TRBD1 (5 bases). Germline V CDR1 and CDR2: MNHEY, SMNVEV (reference sequence). The CDR3 is 14 residues long. Trimming cost V 6 bases and J 2 bases, with 14 bases left between them. The CDR3 nucleotides read TGTGCCAGCAGCCGGACATCAGTGACCTACGAGCAGTACTTC. Translated, it gives CASSRTSVTYEQYF.